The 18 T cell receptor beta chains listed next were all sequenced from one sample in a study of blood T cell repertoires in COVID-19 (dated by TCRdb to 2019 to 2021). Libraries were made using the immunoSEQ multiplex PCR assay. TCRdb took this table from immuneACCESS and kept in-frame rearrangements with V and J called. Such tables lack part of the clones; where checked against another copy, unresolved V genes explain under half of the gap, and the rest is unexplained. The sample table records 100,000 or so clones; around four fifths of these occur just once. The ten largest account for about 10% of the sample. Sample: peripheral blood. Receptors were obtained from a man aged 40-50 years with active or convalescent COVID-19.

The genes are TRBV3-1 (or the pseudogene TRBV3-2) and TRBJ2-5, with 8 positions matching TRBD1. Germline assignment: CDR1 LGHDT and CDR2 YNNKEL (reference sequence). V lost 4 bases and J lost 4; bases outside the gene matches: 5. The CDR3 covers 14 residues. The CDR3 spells CASSRSGGAETQYF. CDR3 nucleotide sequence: TGTGCCAGCAGCCGGTCAGGGGGCGCAGAGACCCAGTACTTC.

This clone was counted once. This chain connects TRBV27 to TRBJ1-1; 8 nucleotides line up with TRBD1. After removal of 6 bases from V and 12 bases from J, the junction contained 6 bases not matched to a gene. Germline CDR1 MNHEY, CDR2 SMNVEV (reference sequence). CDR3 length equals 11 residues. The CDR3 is CASRDRVDSFF. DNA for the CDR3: TGTGCCAGCAGGGACAGGGTCGATTCTTTCTTT.

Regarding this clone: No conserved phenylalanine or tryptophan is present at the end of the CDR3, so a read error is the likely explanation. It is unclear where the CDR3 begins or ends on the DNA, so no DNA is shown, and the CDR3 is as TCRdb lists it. The CDR3 here is CASSLGQGSPPPFY. V and J are TRBV6-5 and TRBJ1-5; the table's D call, TRBD1, was not checked against the DNA. The CDR3 is 14 residues long, counting both termini. Germline V lookup: CDR1 MNHEY, CDR2 SVGAGI.

The CDR3 DNA sequence: TGTGCCAGTAACAATGAGGGCTACGAGCAGTACTTC. Translation: CASNNEGYEQYF. The V gene is TRBV19, the J gene TRBJ2-7, with D possibly being TRBD2 (5 bases). The CDR3 consists of 12 residues. V was pared by 7 bases and J by 3 bases, with 10 bases between. Germline-derived CDR1 and CDR2 are LNHDA and SQIVND (reference sequence).

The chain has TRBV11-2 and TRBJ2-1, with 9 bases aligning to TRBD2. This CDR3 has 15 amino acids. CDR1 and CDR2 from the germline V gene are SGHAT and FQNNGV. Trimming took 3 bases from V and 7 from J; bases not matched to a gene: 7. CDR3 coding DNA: TGTGCCAGCAGCTTCGGGCGGGGGGGCTTTAATGAGCAGTTCTTC. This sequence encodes CASSFGRGGFNEQFF.

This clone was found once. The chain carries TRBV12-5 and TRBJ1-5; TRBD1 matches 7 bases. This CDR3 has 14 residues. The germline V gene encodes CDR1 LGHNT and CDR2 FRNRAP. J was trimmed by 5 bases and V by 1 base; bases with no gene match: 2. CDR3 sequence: CASGLGQGDQPQHF. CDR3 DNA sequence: TGTGCTAGTGGTTTGGGACAGGGAGATCAGCCCCAGCATTTT.

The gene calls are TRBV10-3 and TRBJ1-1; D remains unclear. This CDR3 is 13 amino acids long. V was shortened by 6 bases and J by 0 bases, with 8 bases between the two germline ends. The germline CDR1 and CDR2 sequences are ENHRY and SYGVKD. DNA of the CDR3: TGTGCCATCAGATTAGAGTTGAACACTGAAGCTTTCTTT. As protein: CAIRLELNTEAFF.

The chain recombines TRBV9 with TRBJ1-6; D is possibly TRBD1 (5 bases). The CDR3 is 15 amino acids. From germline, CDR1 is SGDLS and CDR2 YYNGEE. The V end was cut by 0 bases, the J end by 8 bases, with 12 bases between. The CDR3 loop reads CASSVADRGYSPLHF. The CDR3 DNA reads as TGTGCCAGCAGCGTAGCGGACCGGGGGTATTCACCCCTCCACTTT.

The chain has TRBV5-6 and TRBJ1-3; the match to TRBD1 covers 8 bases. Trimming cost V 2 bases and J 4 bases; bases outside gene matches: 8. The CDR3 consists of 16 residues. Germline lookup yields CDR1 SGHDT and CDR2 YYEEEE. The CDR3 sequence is CASSFPGQVSGNTIYF. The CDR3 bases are TGTGCCAGCAGCTTCCCGGGACAGGTATCCGGAAACACCATATATTTT.

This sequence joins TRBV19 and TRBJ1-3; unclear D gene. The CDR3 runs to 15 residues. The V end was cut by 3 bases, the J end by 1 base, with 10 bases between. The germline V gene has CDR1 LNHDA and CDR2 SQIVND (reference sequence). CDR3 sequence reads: CASSIRVGSGNTIYF. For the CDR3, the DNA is TGTGCCAGTAGTATTCGGGTTGGGTCTGGAAACACCATATATTTT.

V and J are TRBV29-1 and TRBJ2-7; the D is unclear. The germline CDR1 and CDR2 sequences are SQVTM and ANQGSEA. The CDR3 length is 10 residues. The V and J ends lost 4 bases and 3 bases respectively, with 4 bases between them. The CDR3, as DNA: TGCAGCGTTGTTCACTACGAGCAGTACTTC. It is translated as CSVVHYEQYF.

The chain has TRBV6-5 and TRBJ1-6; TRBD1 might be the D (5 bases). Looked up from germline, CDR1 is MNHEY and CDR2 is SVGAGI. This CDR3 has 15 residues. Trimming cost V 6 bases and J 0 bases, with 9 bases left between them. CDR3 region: CASRAGHSYNSPLHF. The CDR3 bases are TGTGCCAGCAGGGCCGGACACTCCTATAATTCACCCCTCCACTTT.

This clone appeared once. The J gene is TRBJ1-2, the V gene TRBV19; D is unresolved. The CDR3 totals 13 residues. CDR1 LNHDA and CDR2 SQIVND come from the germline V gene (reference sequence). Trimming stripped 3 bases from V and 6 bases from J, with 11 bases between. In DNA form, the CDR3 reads TGTGCCAGTAGTATCCCAGGCGGGGATGGCTACACCTTC. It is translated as CASSIPGGDGYTF.

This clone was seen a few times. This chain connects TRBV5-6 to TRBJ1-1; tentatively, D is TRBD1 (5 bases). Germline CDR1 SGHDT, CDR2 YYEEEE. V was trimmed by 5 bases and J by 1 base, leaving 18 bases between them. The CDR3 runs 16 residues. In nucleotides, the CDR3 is TGTGCCAGCAGACCAAAGCTACGACAGAAGAACACTGAAGCTTTCTTT. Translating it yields CASRPKLRQKNTEAFF.

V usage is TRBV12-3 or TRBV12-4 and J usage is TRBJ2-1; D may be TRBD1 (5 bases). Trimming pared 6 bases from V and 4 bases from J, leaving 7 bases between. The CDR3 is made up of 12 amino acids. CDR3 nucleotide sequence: TGTGCCAGCAGGCAGGGATACAATGAGCAGTTCTTC. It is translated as CASRQGYNEQFF.

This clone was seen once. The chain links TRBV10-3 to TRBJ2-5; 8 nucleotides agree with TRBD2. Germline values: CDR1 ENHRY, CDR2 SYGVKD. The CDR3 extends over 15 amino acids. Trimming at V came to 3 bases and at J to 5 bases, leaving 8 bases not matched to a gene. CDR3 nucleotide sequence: TGTGCCATCAGTGACTCTGCGGGGGGCCGGGAGACCCAGTACTTC. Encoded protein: CAISDSAGGRETQYF.

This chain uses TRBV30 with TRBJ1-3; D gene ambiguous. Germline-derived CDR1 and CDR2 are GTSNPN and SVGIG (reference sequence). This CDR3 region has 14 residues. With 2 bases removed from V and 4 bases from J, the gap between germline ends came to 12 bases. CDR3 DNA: TGTGCCTGGAGTTCCCAGACACCCGGAAACACCATATATTTT. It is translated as CAWSSQTPGNTIYF.

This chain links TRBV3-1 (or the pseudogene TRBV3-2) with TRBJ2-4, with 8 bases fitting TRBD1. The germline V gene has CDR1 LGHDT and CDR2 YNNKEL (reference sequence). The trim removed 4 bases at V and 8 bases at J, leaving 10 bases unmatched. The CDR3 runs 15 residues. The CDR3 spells CASSPTGARRDIQYF. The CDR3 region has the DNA TGTGCCAGCAGCCCGACAGGGGCAAGGCGAGACATTCAGTACTTC.